This entry lists 9 T cell receptor beta chains sequenced from one sample in a study of control samples from healthy donors and cancer patients. Libraries were prepared by immunoSEQ multiplex PCR; TCRdb keeps only in-frame clonotypes and omits some of them. The table includes around 180,000 clones, just over 85% detected once. Sequenced material: blood. The receptors derive from a woman aged 25 to 39 in good health.

This clone was seen a single time. The chain is built from TRBV5-1 and TRBJ2-2; perhaps TRBD2 as D (6 bases). Germline CDR1 and CDR2: SGHRS and YFSETQ. This CDR3 spans 15 amino acids. V was pared by 0 bases and J by 6 bases, with 12 bases between. CDR3 region: CASSLEASEAGELFF. In nucleotides, the CDR3 is TGCGCCAGCAGCTTGGAGGCTAGCGAGGCCGGGGAGCTGTTTTTT.

The chain links TRBV27 to TRBJ2-1; TRBD2 agrees at 7 bases. This CDR3 is 15 amino acids long. CDR1 is MNHEY, CDR2 SMNVEV, per germline (reference sequence). J was trimmed by 6 bases and V by 0 bases; bases with no gene match: 5. Here the CDR3 DNA reads TGTGCCAGCAGTTTATCTTGGGACTACCGCAATGAGCAGTTCTTC. This translates into CASSLSWDYRNEQFF.

The chain links TRBV7-9 to TRBJ2-5; 8 nucleotides match TRBD1. V lost 4 bases to trimming and J lost 5 bases; unmatched junction nucleotides: 3. The CDR3 loop spans 13 amino acids. In germline, CDR1 is SEHNR, CDR2 FQNEAQ (reference sequence). The CDR3 bases are TGTGCCAGCAGCTCCAGGGGGCGGGAGACCCAGTACTTC. Amino acids: CASSSRGRETQYF.

V usage is TRBV11-3 and J usage is TRBJ2-2; D not certain. Trimming shortened V by 5 bases and J by 0 bases, and 4 bases separated the two germline ends. CDR3 length equals 13 residues. The germline gives CDR1 SGHNT, CDR2 YENEEA. CDR3 in DNA: TGTGCCAGCAGCCCCCCGAACACCGGGGAGCTGTTTTTT. Protein sequence: CASSPPNTGELFF.

CDR3 sequence (DNA): TGCGCCAGCAGCCAAGAACGTGGACAGATGAACACTGAAGCTTTCTTT. Protein product: CASSQERGQMNTEAFF. V is TRBV4-1 and J is TRBJ1-1; perhaps TRBD1 as D (6 bases). The CDR3 is 16 residues long. The V gene lost 0 bases and the J gene lost 0 bases, with 11 bases spanning the gap. CDR1 MGHRA and CDR2 YSYEKL come from the germline V gene.

The V gene is TRBV6-1, the J gene TRBJ1-4, with D possibly being TRBD1 (6 bases). Trimming shortened V by 2 bases and J by 2 bases, and 6 bases separated the two germline ends. The CDR3 length is 14 residues. CDR1 MNHNS and CDR2 SASEGT come from the germline V gene. CDR3 nucleotides: TGTGCCAGCAGTGAAAGGGGGACTAATGAAAAACTGTTTTTT. Encoded protein: CASSERGTNEKLFF.

The chain recombines TRBV5-4 with TRBJ1-1, with D unclear. Trimming cost V 4 bases and J 0 bases, with 7 bases left between them. The CDR3 length is 13 residues. The germline V gene has CDR1 SGHNT and CDR2 YYREEE (reference sequence). CDR3 sequence reads: CASSTDMNTEAFF. The CDR3 DNA reads as TGTGCCAGCAGCACCGACATGAACACTGAAGCTTTCTTT.

The chain is built from TRBV5-1 and TRBJ2-3; D is undetermined. This CDR3 has 16 amino acids. The germline gives CDR1 SGHRS, CDR2 YFSETQ. V lost 1 base to trimming and J lost 0 bases, with 12 bases between them. CDR3 in DNA: TGCGCCAGCAGCTTGTCTGAAACCACTAGCACAGATACGCAGTATTTT. It yields the protein CASSLSETTSTDTQYF.

V usage is TRBV11-2 and J usage is TRBJ2-7; D perhaps matches TRBD1 (6 bases). The CDR3 spans 11 residues. Trimming shortened V by 5 bases and J by 7 bases, and 9 bases separated the two germline ends. CDR1 is SGHAT, CDR2 FQNNGV, per germline. The DNA of the CDR3 is TGTGCCAGCAGCCAAGGACAGGAGCAGTACGTC. Its translation: CASSQGQEQYV.